This T cell receptor beta chain was recovered during a study of post-analysis software for immune sequencing data. On the study more broadly: The patients showed relapsing-remitting, secondary progressive and progressive-relapsing multiple sclerosis courses.

Points from the study as a whole: Among five TRBV segments more frequent in patients than controls were TRBV5-6, TRBV5-1 and TRBV20-1. Controls significantly exceeded multiple sclerosis patients in normalized Chao1 diversity.

On this clonotype: Its antigen is not identified. This may stem from a read error, because a much larger clone lies one nucleotide away.

The J segment lost 4 bases and the V segment lost 3 bases, leaving 2 bases of the junction unmatched. CDR1 and CDR2 from the germline V gene are SGHTA and FQGNSA. The CDR3 is 13 amino acids. cDNA libraries of TCR beta carried unique molecular identifiers. TCRdb reprocessed the PCR reads via MiXCR and lists one record per CDR3 protein. The sample consists of 500,000 to 600,000 distinct CDR3 sequences, roughly 40% of them appearing once. V gene TRBV7-2 combines with J gene TRBJ1-2, with 7 bases that match TRBD1. The TCR comes from a girl between 10 and 17 years old with multiple sclerosis. The source material was blood. The CDR3 DNA reads as TGTGCCAGCAGCTTCGACAGGGTCTATGGCTACACCTTC. Its protein is CASSFDRVYGYTF.